This T cell receptor beta chain was profiled in a study of blood T cell repertoires in COVID-19 (TCRdb year 2020). For context, the study as a whole: The collaborator samples originated in the United States, Italy and Spain and spanned the acute and convalescent phases of COVID-19. The material from the prospective study consisted of cDNA or gDNA derived from T cells, B-cell-depleted T cells, or PBMCs. The dataset comprised deeply sampled blood TCRbeta repertoires from subjects exposed to, actively infected with, or recovered from COVID-19. A freely available public database, intended as a resource for researchers studying the immune response to SARS-CoV-2, is where the repertoires were released. The samples were drawn from the first 160 participants of the ongoing ImmuneRACE study and from 1,254 subjects provided by 6 global collaborators. A de-identified subject ID, COVID-19 status, age in years and sex were almost always included in the sample metadata. Where available, HLA class I and class II types were taken from metadata supplied by the sample provider and were not determined by assay-based typing.

TCRbeta CDR3 regions were amplified from genomic DNA by means of the immunoSEQ Assay, a bias-controlled multiplex PCR. For the original study's pipeline: Within the assay, amplification of reference gene primers was used to estimate how many nucleated cells each sample contained. To quantify the absolute abundance of each unique TCRbeta CDR3 rearrangement, sequence reads were collapsed and filtered. Productive Simpson clonality was computed per sample as the square root of Simpson's diversity index over productive rearrangements. Here the immuneACCESS table is served through TCRdb, limited to in-frame sequences with V and J called. Missing clones are a known gap in these copies; in checked studies unresolved V genes cover under half, and the rest lacks a known reason. For V, J and clone size, that table is used; D and trimming come from the DNA. This sample has under 300,000 clones in its table, and 70% to 85% of those were observed once. The ten largest make up 3% to 4% of the sample.

Collaborating institutions collected whole blood in K2EDTA tubes following their own protocols. For TCRbeta analysis, collaborators shipped samples in one of three forms: frozen whole blood, isolated PBMCs, or DNA extracted from either of those sample types. On this clone: The antigen this receptor binds is unknown. Qualities for individual bases were not recorded, and no much larger clone is one base off.

The investigation overall reported the following: The amount of clinical and demographic metadata varied by source and participant and was provided uncurated.

The TCR sequence derives from a woman in her 40s with active or convalescent COVID-19. Sequenced input: peripheral blood.

The DNA sequence is TGTGCCAGCAGCGCGGGGCATGGCTACACCTTC. Its protein product is CASSAGHGYTF. The chain links TRBV12-3 or TRBV12-4 with TRBJ1-2; TRBD1 might be the D gene, on 5 matching bases. V loses 6 bases, J loses 6 bases, and the germline ends lie 8 bases apart. CDR3 length: 11 amino acids, cysteine to phenylalanine. Only the CDR3 region is kept as DNA, spanning 33 bases read in frame from base 1.